Shown below are 17 T cell receptor beta chains from a single sample sequenced in a study of blood T cells in healthy people across ages. Using a J-beta primer mix together with a sample-barcoded 5' primer, a second PCR was run for roughly 6 to 11 cycles. TCRdb reanalysed the 5' RACE reads using MiXCR and keeps one entry per CDR3 protein. The sample has 1,300,000 or so distinct CDR3 sequences, 59% seen once; the top ten hold 6.7%. Material for sequencing was blood. Receptor source: a man aged 18 to 29 in good health.

Only a few counts were recorded for this clonotype. The chain is built from TRBV7-9 and TRBJ2-5, with 7 bases lining up with TRBD1. CDR3 size: 15 residues. The germline V gene encodes CDR1 SEHNR and CDR2 FQNEAQ (reference sequence). The J segment lost 2 bases and the V segment lost 2 bases, leaving 5 bases of the junction unmatched. CDR3 nucleotides: TGTGCCAGCAGCTTAACTCACAGGGGTCAAGAGACCCAGTACTTC. This translates into CASSLTHRGQETQYF.

This clonotype was seen once. The chain combines TRBV4-3 with TRBJ2-2; maybe TRBD1 (6 bases). This CDR3 is 14 amino acids long. Looked up from germline, CDR1 is LGHNA and CDR2 is YSLEER. The V and J ends lost 8 bases and 3 bases respectively, with 13 bases between them. The CDR3 spells CASQDRTYTGELFF. CDR3 nucleotide sequence: TGCGCCAGCCAAGACAGGACTTACACCGGGGAGCTGTTTTTT.

The chain is built from TRBV4-2 and TRBJ1-5; D remains ambiguous. The germline V and J ends were trimmed by 0 bases and 0 bases, with 6 bases remaining between them. The CDR3 loop spans 15 amino acids. Germline loops: CDR1 LGHNA, CDR2 YNFKEQ. CDR3 nucleotides: TGTGCCAGCAGCCAAGATCCCCATAGCAATCAGCCCCAGCATTTT. Translating it yields CASSQDPHSNQPQHF.

This clonotype appeared once. The chain has TRBV3-1 and TRBJ2-5; D perhaps matches TRBD2 (6 bases). With the DNA end fitting TRBJ2-7 better, the J assignment may be wrong. Per germline, CDR1 LGHDT and CDR2 YNNKEL (reference sequence). CDR3 length equals 16 residues. CDR3 region: CASSQGGLAISYEQYF. The CDR3 region has the DNA TGTGCCAGCAGCCAAGGGGGACTTGCGATCTCCTACGAGCAGTACTTC.

V and J are TRBV12-3 or TRBV12-4 and TRBJ2-7, with D possibly being TRBD1 (5 bases). The CDR3 has 15 amino acids. The V end lost 6 bases, the J end lost 0 bases, and 15 bases lay between the germline ends. The CDR3 nucleotides are TGTGCCAGCAGACACCACAGGTCTAGCTCCTACGAGCAGTACTTC. Translated, it gives CASRHHRSSSYEQYF.

This clonotype was recorded a few times. This chain connects TRBV11-2 to TRBJ2-7; TRBD2 might be the D (5 bases). Per germline, CDR1 SGHAT and CDR2 FQNNGV. The CDR3 covers 14 residues. V was clipped by 2 bases and J by 6 bases, with 14 bases between them. CDR3 loop: CASSLSPGMSEQYF. Here the CDR3 DNA reads TGTGCCAGCAGCTTATCCCCGGGGATGAGCGAGCAGTACTTC.

Points on this clonotype: Its ends do not fully match the called genes, so a read error is possible. J is TRBJ2-1 and V is TRBV12-3 or TRBV12-4; no definite D call. The J call may be incorrect, as the DNA end agrees better with TRBJ2-7. The CDR3 contains 13 residues. In DNA form, the CDR3 reads TGCGCCAGCAGAGCTGACTCCTACAATGAGCAGTACTTC. The encoded protein is CASRADSYNEQYF.

The V call is TRBV4-3, the J call TRBJ2-2; D is unresolved. CDR1 is LGHNA, CDR2 YSLEER, per germline. The ends were cut back, 0 bases at V and 5 bases at J, with 7 bases in the middle. CDR3 length equals 14 residues. In nucleotides, the CDR3 is TGCGCCAGCAGCCAAGATGGTTGGACCGGGGAGCTGTTTTTT. It translates to CASSQDGWTGELFF.

This clonotype has a handful of counts. The chain recombines TRBV6-5 with TRBJ2-1; D gene unclear. V dropped 5 bases and J dropped 5 bases, with 10 bases sitting between them. The CDR3 has 13 amino acids. Germline V gives CDR1 MNHEY, CDR2 SVGAGI. The CDR3 loop is CASSPDGNNEQFF. In nucleotides, the CDR3 is TGTGCCAGCAGTCCTGATGGGAACAATGAGCAGTTCTTC.

The chain links TRBV15 to TRBJ1-1; TRBD1 matches at 9 bases. The CDR3 extends over 15 amino acids. Per the germline V gene, CDR1 is LNHNV and CDR2 is YYDKDF (reference sequence). Losses at the gene ends were 2 bases for V and 7 bases for J; bases not matched to a gene: 8. CDR3 nucleotide sequence: TGTGCCACCAGCAGAAGGACAGGGGTCTTTTATGAAGCTTTCTTT. Translation: CATSRRTGVFYEAFF. The variable domain in full, completed from reference TRBV15 and TRBJ1-1, reads DAMVIQNPRYQVTQFGKPVTLSCSQTLNHNVMYWYQQKSSQAPKLLFHYYDKDFNNEADTPDNFQSRRPNTSFCFLDIRSPGLGDTAMYLCATSRRTGVFYEAFFGQGTRLTVV.

There are a few counts of this clonotype. The chain uses TRBV4-1 and TRBJ2-1; tentative D call: TRBD2 (6 bases). CDR1 is MGHRA, CDR2 YSYEKL, per germline. The CDR3 is 16 amino acids. The V end lost 1 base, the J end lost 2 bases, and 12 bases lay between the germline ends. Here the CDR3 reads CASSQVAGSTYNEQFF. In DNA, the CDR3 is TGCGCCAGCAGCCAAGTGGCGGGAAGTACCTACAATGAGCAGTTCTTC.

V and J are TRBV6-5 and TRBJ2-3; no clear D gene. The CDR3 is 18 residues long. The germline V gene has CDR1 MNHEY and CDR2 SVGAGI. V was cut by 0 bases and J by 2 bases, with 18 bases left in between. The CDR3 loop reads CASSYSVSKGLPTDTQYF. CDR3 sequence (DNA): TGTGCCAGCAGTTACTCGGTGTCCAAGGGCCTGCCCACAGATACGCAGTATTTT.

This clonotype was seen a handful of times. The chain has TRBV7-2 and TRBJ2-7, with TRBD2 matching over 9 bases. After removal of 5 bases from V and 6 bases from J, the junction contained 11 bases not matched to a gene. Germline assignment: CDR1 SGHTA and CDR2 FQGNSA. The CDR3 sequence is 15 residues long. The CDR3 DNA reads TGTGCCAGCAGCATTATAGCGGGAGTAGAATCCGAGCAGTACTTC. Translation gives CASSIIAGVESEQYF. The full variable domain, with the rest looked up from reference TRBV7-2 and TRBJ2-7, is GAGVSQSPSNKVTEKGKDVELRCDPISGHTALYWYRQSLGQGLEFLIYFQGNSAPDKSGLPSDRFSAERTGGSVSTLTIQRTQQEDSAVYLCASSIIAGVESEQYFGPGTRLTVT.

V usage is TRBV29-1 and J usage is TRBJ2-7, with D tentatively TRBD2 (6 bases). Germline CDR1 and CDR2: SQVTM and ANQGSEA. The CDR3 totals 13 residues. V lost 6 bases to trimming and J lost 6 bases, with 18 bases between them. DNA for the CDR3: TGCAGCGTCGCGGGACGGCAGGTACCCGAGCAGTACTTC. This encodes CSVAGRQVPEQYF.

This clonotype was counted between two and nine times. This chain uses TRBV10-3 with TRBJ2-7, with D possibly matching TRBD1 (5 bases). V was cut by 6 bases and J by 9 bases, with 21 bases left in between. The CDR3 loop spans 14 amino acids. CDR1 ENHRY and CDR2 SYGVKD come from the germline V gene. CDR3 sequence (DNA): TGTGCCATCAGGGAACTTTCGGACATTGGGCGGCAGTACTTC. This gives the protein CAIRELSDIGRQYF.

In regard to this clonotype: Compared with germline, one end of the junction differs, possibly owing to a read error. V gene TRBV7-7 combines with J gene TRBJ2-1, with 10 bases lining up with TRBD2. The CDR3 spans 14 residues. Germline CDR1 and CDR2: SSHAT and FNYEAQ (reference sequence). In DNA form, the CDR3 reads TGTGCTAGCAGCTTTAGCGGGGGGACAGATGAGCAGTTCTTC. Its translation: CASSFSGGTDEQFF.

This clonotype occurred a few times. The chain is built from TRBV4-1 and TRBJ2-1; 9 positions match TRBD2. The V segment lost 0 bases and the J segment 0 bases; nucleotides outside the gene matches: 3. CDR1 and CDR2 (germline): MGHRA, YSYEKL. The CDR3 length is 17 residues. CDR3 in DNA: TGCGCCAGCAGCCAAGAGGGACTAGCAGGCTCCTACAATGAGCAGTTCTTC. Its protein product is CASSQEGLAGSYNEQFF.